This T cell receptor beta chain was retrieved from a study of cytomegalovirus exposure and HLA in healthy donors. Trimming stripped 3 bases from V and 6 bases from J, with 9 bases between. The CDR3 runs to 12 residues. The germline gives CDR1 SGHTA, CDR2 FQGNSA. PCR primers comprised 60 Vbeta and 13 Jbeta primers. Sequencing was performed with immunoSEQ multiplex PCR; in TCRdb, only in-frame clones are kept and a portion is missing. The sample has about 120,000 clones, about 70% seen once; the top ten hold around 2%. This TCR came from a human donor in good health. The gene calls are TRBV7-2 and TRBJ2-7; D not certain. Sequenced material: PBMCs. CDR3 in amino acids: CASSFNSGEQYF. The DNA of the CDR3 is TGTGCCAGCAGCTTTAATTCAGGCGAGCAGTACTTC.